Following are 6 T cell receptor beta chains from one sample sequenced in a study of shared clonotypes between healthy human individuals. Only in-frame clones appear in the TCRdb table, and some are missing; sequencing was by immunoSEQ multiplex PCR. The data hold roughly 2.4 million clones, with approximately 94% observed a single time. Sequenced sample: naive CD4+ T cells sorted from blood. Stated subset: CD45RA+ positively selected. The receptor source for this set is a man between 18 and 29 years old in good health.

This CDR3 is CASSLLANEQFF. CDR3 nucleotides: TGTGCCAGCAGCTTATTAGCTAATGAGCAGTTCTTC. The chain joins TRBV7-9 to TRBJ2-1, with D unresolved. The germline CDR1 and CDR2 sequences are SEHNR and FQNEAQ (reference sequence). This CDR3 comprises 12 residues. The V gene lost 2 bases and the J gene lost 7 bases, with 6 bases spanning the gap.

Only one count was recorded for this clone. The V gene is TRBV30, the J gene TRBJ1-3; the D is unclear. CDR3 size: 14 residues. Trimming took off 2 bases at V and 0 bases at J, with 8 bases between the two ends. Germline CDR1 is GTSNPN and CDR2 is SVGIG (reference sequence). The CDR3 protein is CAWSPRSSGNTIYF. In nucleotides, the CDR3 is TGTGCCTGGAGTCCCCGCTCCTCTGGAAACACCATATATTTT.

The V and J genes are TRBV2 and TRBJ1-5; D gene unclear. The CDR3 is made up of 15 amino acids. Germline V gene data show CDR1 as SNHLY and CDR2 as FYNNEI. V dropped 1 base and J dropped 0 bases, with 7 bases sitting between them. CDR3: CASSEVGSSNQPQHF. As DNA, the CDR3 is TGTGCCAGCAGTGAAGTAGGTAGTAGCAATCAGCCCCAGCATTTT. The full variable domain, its missing parts supplied by reference TRBV2 and TRBJ1-5, is EPEVTQTPSHQVTQMGQEVILRCVPISNHLYFYWYRQILGQKVEFLVSFYNNEISEKSEIFDDQFSVERPDGSNFTLKIRSTKLEDSAMYFCASSEVGSSNQPQHFGDGTRLSIL.

This clone was seen a single time. V gene TRBV14 combines with J gene TRBJ1-2; 8 bases fit TRBD1. Germline V lookup: CDR1 SGHDN, CDR2 FVKESK. Trimming took 4 bases from V and 4 from J; bases not matched to a gene: 8. There are 15 residues in the CDR3. CDR3: CASSPGTGVSYGYTF. CDR3 bases: TGTGCCAGCAGCCCTGGGACAGGAGTCAGCTATGGCTACACCTTC.

The chain recombines TRBV18 with TRBJ2-5, with a weak D call TRBD1 (5 bases). Trimming pared 1 base from V and 5 bases from J, leaving 14 bases between. The CDR3 extends over 15 amino acids. The germline gives CDR1 KGHSH, CDR2 LQKENI. For the CDR3, the DNA is TGTGCCAGCTCACCACAGGGGTGGTATACGGAGACCCAGTACTTC. It is translated as CASSPQGWYTETQYF.

V is TRBV7-2 and J is TRBJ1-3; D possibly corresponds to TRBD1 (5 bases). Trimming cost V 2 bases and J 0 bases, with 11 bases left between them. Germline assignment: CDR1 SGHTA and CDR2 FQGNSA. This CDR3 region has 16 residues. The CDR3 coding sequence is TGTGCCAGCAGCTTATCAGGGCTGCTCTCTGGAAACACCATATATTTT. Its protein product is CASSLSGLLSGNTIYF.